The T cell receptor (beta chain) described here comes from a study of shared clonotypes between healthy human individuals. Germline V CDR1 and CDR2: SGHTS, YDEGEE. V was trimmed by 0 bases and J by 2 bases, leaving 14 bases between them. This CDR3 region has 16 residues. Sorted-subset replicate PCRs used 150 to 250 ng of genomic DNA. This amount corresponded to about 29,000 T cell genomes. How the authors handled the data: Because ImmunoSEQ provided only junction sequences with no quality scores, the filtering differed. Here immunoSEQ multiplex PCR was the method, and the copy in TCRdb shows in-frame clones only, minus some. D and trimming were read from the DNA, whereas the V and J calls and clone size are those reported in that table. The sample contains some 1,400,000 clones, about 96% of which appear only once. Points from the study as a whole: Sorted-subset sequencing was shown by rarefaction to be incomplete despite large depth.

Note on this clone: Its antigen is as yet unknown.

Sequencing was performed on naive CD4+ T cells sorted from blood. The sample's subset: CD45RA+ positively selected. The clonotype originates from a young man in good health. This chain joins TRBV5-8 and TRBJ2-5; the D is unclear. The DNA for the CDR3 is TGTGCCAGCAGCTTGGGTAGGGTCGGCGTTCAAGAGACCCAGTACTTC. Protein: CASSLGRVGVQETQYF.